This T cell receptor (beta chain) was captured in a study of cytomegalovirus exposure and HLA in healthy donors. General study points: Sequence variants that were highly shared formed a cluster that was likely a sequencing artifact.

Trimming cost V 2 bases and J 7 bases, with 6 bases left between them. CDR1 and CDR2 (germline): KGHSH, LQKENI. The CDR3 runs to 13 residues. As concerns this clone: What it binds is not known.

With 60 Vbeta and 13 Jbeta primers, the PCR was carried out. The assay was immunoSEQ multiplex PCR, and TCRdb's table has in-frame clones only and misses some. This table holds about 140,000 clones, approximately 82% found once. The clonotype was recovered from a man younger than 45 in good health and CMV-seropositive. V gene TRBV18 combines with J gene TRBJ1-6; D unclear. The specimen sequenced was PBMCs. CDR3 loop: CASSPGENSPLHF. The CDR3 DNA reads as TGTGCCAGCTCACCAGGGGAGAATTCACCCCTCCACTTT.